This T cell receptor (beta chain) was identified during a study of cytomegalovirus exposure and HLA in healthy donors. Study-wide results and caveats: Previously analyzed data showed that most TCR beta V segments were productive at a frequency of about 87% or about 30%. The study found most TCR sequences rare, yet found some public TCRs in many donors.

Worth noting for this clone: Its antigen is not identified.

PCR employed 60 Vbeta and 13 Jbeta primers. Per the original data handling: There were tens of millions of unique TCR beta chains by a later count, and some 11 million of them were shared. Profiling relied on immunoSEQ multiplex PCR, and the TCRdb table lists in-frame clones only, not all of them. Clone size and the V and J calls come from that table; the DNA yielded D and trimming. Of some 200,000 clones listed, 55% to 75% are singletons. CDR1 MDHEN and CDR2 SYDVKM come from the germline V gene. The trim removed 4 bases at V and 7 bases at J, leaving 8 bases unmatched. The CDR3 contains 14 residues. The sequenced material came from PBMCs. The chain is built from TRBV28 and TRBJ2-7, with TRBD1 matching over 9 bases. The TCR comes from a man aged 35 to 55 in good health and CMV-seropositive. The CDR3 DNA reads as TGTGCCAGCAGTTCTGGACAGGGGTCTGGTGAGCAGTACTTC. Translated: CASSSGQGSGEQYF.